Below are 17 T cell receptor beta chains sequenced from a single sample in a study of cytomegalovirus exposure and HLA in healthy donors. Primers for the PCR totalled 60 Vbeta and 13 Jbeta. Using immunoSEQ multiplex PCR, the repertoire was profiled, and TCRdb retains in-frame clones only, with some absent. This sample carries roughly 190,000 clones, about 79% of them seen once, and the ten largest clones take 2% to 2.5%. Specimen: PBMCs. The receptors stem from a woman in her forties or fifties in good health and CMV-seronegative.

This clone was recorded once. This rearrangement joins TRBV11-2 to TRBJ2-7; D may be TRBD2 (6 bases). Per germline, CDR1 SGHAT and CDR2 FQNNGV. Trimming took off 1 base at V and 0 bases at J, with 7 bases between the two ends. CDR3 size: 14 residues. The CDR3 sequence is CASSLGRGSYEQYF. CDR3 coding DNA: TGTGCCAGCAGCTTAGGGCGGGGCTCCTACGAGCAGTACTTC.

The rearrangement joins TRBV28 to TRBJ2-5; D unclear. V dropped 6 bases and J dropped 5 bases, with 7 bases sitting between them. The germline V gene encodes CDR1 MDHEN and CDR2 SYDVKM. This CDR3 spans 11 amino acids. The CDR3 DNA sequence: TGTGCCAGCAGCCTCGAGGAGACCCAGTACTTC. It translates to CASSLEETQYF.

The chain carries TRBV5-3 and TRBJ1-5, with a weak D call TRBD1 (5 bases). TRBV5-3 is known as an ORF, though its function is uncertain. V was trimmed by 5 bases and J by 5 bases, leaving 20 bases between them. This CDR3 region has 16 residues. The CDR3 region has the DNA TGTGCCAGAAGGGGAGGAATGGGGACGCGAGATCAGCCCCAGCATTTT. Its translation: CARRGGMGTRDQPQHF.

This clone was observed a single time. This chain uses TRBV10-3 with TRBJ2-5; 11 bases fit TRBD2. The end of the DNA fits TRBJ2-7 better, so the J call may be wrong. Per germline, CDR1 ENHRY and CDR2 SYGVKD. The CDR3 consists of 14 residues. In nucleotides, the CDR3 is TGTGCCATCGGAGGACTAGCGGGCTCCTACGAGCAGTACTTC. It codes for CAIGGLAGSYEQYF.

This rearrangement joins TRBV7-2 to TRBJ2-5, with 14 positions matching TRBD2. With V trimmed by 5 bases and J by 4 bases, 9 bases remained unmatched. This CDR3 has 17 residues. Germline CDR1 is SGHTA and CDR2 is FQGNSA. DNA of the CDR3: TGTGCCAGCAGCGCCGGGACTAGCGGGAGCGGAGCAGAGACCCAGTACTTC. Translated, it gives CASSAGTSGSGAETQYF.

The V call is TRBV9, the J call TRBJ2-1; 9 bases are a match to TRBD2. V dropped 0 bases and J dropped 0; count of bases not matched to a gene: 10. The germline V gene has CDR1 SGDLS and CDR2 YYNGEE. The CDR3 is made up of 19 amino acids. This CDR3 reads CASSVGVSGRISSYNEQFF. The CDR3 nucleotides read TGTGCCAGCAGCGTAGGGGTTAGCGGGAGAATAAGCTCCTACAATGAGCAGTTCTTC.

The genes are TRBV28 and TRBJ1-6; no clear D. V was shortened by 4 bases and J by 9 bases, with 7 bases between the two germline ends. Germline V gene lookup returns CDR1 MDHEN and CDR2 SYDVKM. The CDR3 has 12 amino acids. This CDR3 reads CASSYGVSPLHF. The CDR3, as DNA: TGTGCCAGCAGTTACGGGGTTTCACCCCTCCACTTT. The complete variable domain, with remaining parts taken from reference TRBV28 and TRBJ1-6, reads DVKVTQSSRYLVKRTGEKVFLECVQDMDHENMFWYRQDPGLGLRLIYFSYDVKMKEKGDIPEGYSVSREKKERFSLILESASTNQTSMYLCASSYGVSPLHFGNGTRLTVT.

The chain joins TRBV18 to TRBJ2-7; 7 bases line up with TRBD2. Unmatched junction bases numbered 6, after V lost 3 bases and J lost 1 base. Germline CDR1 is KGHSH and CDR2 is LQKENI. The length of the CDR3 is 15 residues. The CDR3 protein is CASSPKTSSSYEQYF. CDR3 DNA: TGTGCCAGCTCACCTAAGACTAGCAGTTCCTACGAGCAGTACTTC.

The chain has TRBV5-8 and TRBJ1-1; TRBD1 matches at 11 bases. The ends lost 4 bases at V and 1 base at J; junction bases unmatched: 6. This CDR3 has 16 amino acids. In germline, CDR1 is SGHTS, CDR2 YDEGEE. CDR3 sequence reads: CASSRGTGGRNTEAFF. CDR3 bases: TGTGCCAGCAGCCGCGGGACAGGGGGACGGAACACTGAAGCTTTCTTT.

Only one count was recorded for this clone. The chain employs TRBV5-1 and TRBJ2-5; 8 positions agree with TRBD2. Losses at the gene ends were 2 bases for V and 2 bases for J; bases not matched to a gene: 5. Germline V CDR1 and CDR2: SGHRS, YFSETQ. The CDR3 has 15 amino acids. CDR3 region: CASSLIAGRQETQYF. CDR3 coding DNA: TGCGCCAGCAGCTTAATAGCGGGAAGGCAAGAGACCCAGTACTTC.

CDR3 protein: CASHAGGAMRDTQYF. CDR3 in DNA: TGTGCCAGCCACGCCGGGGGGGCTATGAGGGATACGCAGTATTTT. J is TRBJ2-3 and V is TRBV7-2, with 8 bases matching TRBD2. Germline V gene lookup returns CDR1 SGHTA and CDR2 FQGNSA. Trimming took 8 bases from V and 6 from J; bases not matched to a gene: 13. This CDR3 is 15 amino acids long.

This chain connects TRBV7-2 to TRBJ1-4; 9 nucleotides match TRBD1. The length of the CDR3 is 15 residues. Germline CDR1 reads SGHTA; CDR2 reads FQGNSA. With V trimmed by 6 bases and J by 3 bases, 5 bases remained unmatched. CDR3 loop: CASSSRTGANEKLFF. CDR3 DNA: TGTGCCAGCAGTTCGAGGACAGGGGCTAATGAAAAACTGTTTTTT.

The chain combines TRBV7-2 with TRBJ2-1; 9 bases map to TRBD1. V lost 5 bases, J lost 4 bases, and 6 bases stayed unmatched. The CDR3 covers 15 residues. Germline assignment: CDR1 SGHTA and CDR2 FQGNSA. The CDR3 DNA follows: TGTGCCAGCAGCCCTCTCGGGACAGGGTACAATGAGCAGTTCTTC. This encodes CASSPLGTGYNEQFF.

This chain connects TRBV7-2 to TRBJ1-2; D is perhaps TRBD1 (5 bases). There are 16 residues in the CDR3. In germline, CDR1 is SGHTA, CDR2 FQGNSA. V lost 0 bases, J lost 8 bases, and 19 bases lay in between. The CDR3 protein is CASSLAKGLIFGGYTF. CDR3 DNA: TGTGCCAGCAGCTTAGCGAAGGGGCTAATCTTTGGAGGCTACACCTTC.

This rearrangement joins TRBV16 to TRBJ2-3; no clear D gene. CDR3 length: 15 residues. Germline V lookup: CDR1 KGHSY, CDR2 FQNENV. Trimming took 1 base from V and 0 from J, leaving 8 bases between them. The CDR3 loop is CASSQFLTSTDTQYF. CDR3 coding DNA: TGTGCCAGCAGCCAATTCCTCACAAGCACAGATACGCAGTATTTT.

For this clone: The junction and the germline gene differ at one end; a read error may be behind it. The chain is built from TRBV6-6 and TRBJ2-1, with unresolved D. Germline V gives CDR1 MNHNY, CDR2 SVGAGI (reference sequence). There are 13 residues in the CDR3. Here the CDR3 DNA reads TGTGCCAGCAGTTACGGCTCCCACAATGAGCAGTTCTTC. Protein: CASSYGSHNEQFF.

The rearrangement links TRBV9 to TRBJ1-2, with no clear D. The CDR3 extends over 15 amino acids. Germline CDR1 is SGDLS and CDR2 is YYNGEE. The ends were cut back, 4 bases at V and 4 bases at J, with 17 bases in the middle. The CDR3 protein is CASSPDTRTFYGYTF. The CDR3 DNA sequence: TGTGCCAGCAGCCCAGACACGAGAACGTTCTATGGCTACACCTTC.